Sequencing of this T cell receptor (beta chain) was carried out in a study of graft-versus-host responses after intestinal transplantation. Background on the study: Induction using anti-thymocyte globulin, followed by tacrolimus and steroids for 2 to 4 years, was given to all recipients.

With 6 bases removed from V and 5 bases from J, the gap between germline ends came to 19 bases. This CDR3 has 16 residues. The germline V gene encodes CDR1 MNHNY and CDR2 SVGAGI (reference sequence). Sequenced by immunoSEQ multiplex PCR; TCRdb stores in-frame clones only, minus some. The sample carries tens of thousands of clones, roughly 92% recorded once. This sample comprised bone marrow, obtained 700 to 750 days after intestinal transplantation. The V call is TRBV6-6, the J call TRBJ2-2; D possibly matches TRBD1 or TRBD2 (6 bases each). The sequence was collected from a human patient who received an intestinal transplant, so some T cells may come from the graft donor. The CDR3 sequence: CASSDPGGGGTGELFF. The CDR3 region has the DNA TGTGCCAGCAGCGACCCAGGAGGGGGTGGGACCGGGGAGCTGTTTTTT.